The 6 T cell receptor beta chains listed next were all sequenced from one sample in a study of type 1 and type 2 diabetes patients. Amplification started from genomic DNA. A primer set of 30 forward and 13 reverse primers amplified the CDR3. In TCRdb, the multiplex PCR reads were re-called with MiXCR into one record per CDR3 protein. The table records fewer than 350,000 distinct CDR3 sequences, approximately 45% of them present only once. The sequenced sample consisted of peripheral blood mononuclear cells (PBMCs). Receptor source: a man between 18 and 29 years old with type 2 diabetes.

The chain is built from TRBV12-3 or TRBV12-4 and TRBJ1-1; 9 bases fit TRBD1. CDR3 length equals 16 residues. V trimming: 6 bases; J trimming: 2 bases; junction bases outside the gene matches: 10. The CDR3 here is CASSLAQGAGNTEAFF. In DNA form, the CDR3 reads TGTGCCAGCAGCCTAGCACAGGGGGCGGGAAACACTGAAGCTTTCTTT.

In its sample, this clonotype was seen a few times. The rearrangement uses TRBV4-1 and TRBJ2-5; 11 nucleotides align to TRBD2. V dropped 4 bases and J dropped 3; count of bases not matched to a gene: 4. The CDR3 covers 15 residues. Germline CDR1 MGHRA, CDR2 YSYEKL. The CDR3: CASSRPGLAEETQYF. The CDR3 DNA follows: TGCGCCAGCAGCCGGCCGGGACTAGCGGAAGAGACCCAGTACTTC.

The table lists this clonotype with many counts. The chain employs TRBV19 and TRBJ2-7, with unresolved D. CDR1 is LNHDA and CDR2 is SQIVND in the germline V gene (reference sequence). CDR3 length equals 13 residues. V was clipped by 8 bases and J by 2 bases, with 13 bases between them. The DNA for the CDR3 is TGTGCCAGTCGCGGTCAGGCAACCTACGAGCAGTACTTC. Encoded protein: CASRGQATYEQYF.

The V gene is TRBV24-1, the J gene TRBJ2-1, with unresolved D. The CDR3 is 11 residues long. Germline V CDR1 and CDR2: KGHDR, SFDVKD. V lost 4 bases and J lost 4, with 1 base in between. The CDR3 DNA reads TGTGCCACCAGTGAATACAATGAGCAGTTCTTC. It is translated as CATSEYNEQFF.

This chain joins TRBV27 and TRBJ1-1, with TRBD1 as a possible D gene (6 bases). Germline V gene sequence: CDR1 MNHEY, CDR2 SMNVEV (reference sequence). CDR3 length: 15 residues. V gave up 5 bases and J gave up 4 bases, with 17 bases separating them. The CDR3 bases are TGTGCCAGCAGTAGTGGGGGGGCGAGTGGCACTGAAGCTTTCTTT. Amino acids: CASSSGGASGTEAFF.

The chain employs TRBV5-1 and TRBJ2-3; no clear D gene. Trimming shortened V by 1 base and J by 4 bases, and 13 bases separated the two germline ends. CDR1 and CDR2 (germline): SGHRS, YFSETQ. The CDR3 covers 15 residues. This chain's CDR3 is CASSLSGLGPDTQYF. In nucleotides, the CDR3 is TGCGCCAGCAGCTTGTCTGGTTTGGGTCCAGATACGCAGTATTTT.